This T cell receptor (beta chain) was found in a study of T cell responses to AZD1222 COVID-19 vaccine. Whole-study results and caveats: Epitopes outside B.1.351 and B.1.1.7 mutated regions reportedly drew nearly half of spike TCRs. Along spike, vaccine-associated CD4 TCRs were found throughout, with dominance at 160-218 and 743-854.

A note on this clone: Its antigen is currently unknown.

TCRdb keeps only in-frame clones here, not all; method: immunoSEQ multiplex PCR. Of 200,000 to 300,000 clones listed, approximately 95% are singletons. The V gene's germline CDR1 is MNHEY and CDR2 SMNVEV (reference sequence). After removal of 5 bases from V and 3 bases from J, the junction contained 1 base not matched to a gene. The length of the CDR3 is 14 residues. The sample consisted of peripheral blood, taken on day 0 of AZD1222 vaccination. The chain has TRBV27 and TRBJ2-2, with 9 bases identical to TRBD1. This TCR came from an adult in good health. The CDR3 DNA reads TGTGCCAGCAGTGGGACAGGGTACACCGGGGAGCTGTTTTTT. It is translated as CASSGTGYTGELFF.